The 5 T cell receptor beta chains in this list originate from one sample, sequenced in a study of CD8+CD57+ T cells in acquired aplastic anemia. CDR3 and TCR beta VDJ profiling relied on a genomic DNA template. TCRdb passed the reads through MiXCR, listing each CDR3 protein once. This sample has 95,000 to 150,000 distinct CDR3 sequences; over 55% occur once, and the top ten carry 29%. CD8+CD57+ cell expansion, shown by flow cytometry, had occurred in the patients selected for sequencing. The sample consisted of sorted CD4+, CD8+, or CD8+CD57+ T cells (not recorded which) from PBMCs. These receptors came from a human donor with aplastic anemia.

The rearrangement links TRBV7-3 to TRBJ2-1; D is unresolved. Germline values: CDR1 SGHTA, CDR2 FQGTGA. The CDR3 runs 13 residues. V lost 4 bases, J lost 0 bases, and 4 bases lay in between. The DNA of the CDR3 is TGTGCCAGCAGCTGGGGCTCCTACAATGAGCAGTTCTTC. Translating it yields CASSWGSYNEQFF.

This chain links TRBV6-5 with TRBJ2-7; D remains unclear. This CDR3 comprises 11 residues. CDR1 MNHEY and CDR2 SVGAGI come from the germline V gene. V was shortened by 4 bases and J by 5 bases, with 6 bases between the two germline ends. As DNA, the CDR3 is TGTGCCAGCAGTTCGAGCAACGAGCAGTACTTC. Translating gives CASSSSNEQYF.

The gene calls are TRBV11-2 and TRBJ1-3; D remains unclear. Germline CDR1 SGHAT, CDR2 FQNNGV. The CDR3 is made up of 16 amino acids. Trimming left V 0 bases short and J 5 bases short, with 14 bases between. This CDR3 reads CASSLEAWGMRNTIYF. Here the CDR3 DNA reads TGTGCCAGCAGCTTAGAGGCCTGGGGAATGAGAAACACCATATATTTT.

CDR3 bases: TGCAGTGCTAGAACAGGCGAGACTGAAGCTTTCTTT. This translates into CSARTGETEAFF. This chain joins TRBV20-1 and TRBJ1-1; possible D gene TRBD1, 5 bases. V dropped 2 bases and J dropped 5 bases, with 9 bases sitting between them. CDR3 length: 12 amino acids. CDR1 DFQATT and CDR2 SNEGSKA come from the germline V gene (reference sequence).

This chain links TRBV7-2 with TRBJ2-7; D is unclear. V was pared by 3 bases and J by 3 bases, with 9 bases between. The V gene's germline CDR1 is SGHTA and CDR2 FQGNSA. This CDR3 has 13 residues. This CDR3 reads CASSLIGVYEQYF. In DNA, the CDR3 is TGTGCCAGCAGCTTGATCGGAGTCTACGAGCAGTACTTC.